A selection of T cell receptor beta chains follows, all from one sample in a study of T cells in Graves' hyperthyroidism and ophthalmopathy. TCRdb called the multiplex PCR reads again in MiXCR, with one record for every CDR3 protein. The sample lists 460,000 or so distinct CDR3 sequences; 13% to 15% were seen once. Sequenced: blood. All receptors derive from a young woman with Graves' hyperthyroidism. CDR3s include the opening cysteine and the closing phenylalanine or tryptophan. A D gene is named only where the DNA matches it firmly. Some rows have no size entry. The others give once, few or many, or a class for an expanded clone.

TRBJ1-6 TRBV10-2 . many CASSDEGIIYSPLHF TGCGCCAGCAGTGATGAGGGGATTATCTATTCACCCCTCCACTTT
TRBJ1-1 TRBV12-3/TRBV12-4 . many CASRTGLKLEAFF TGTGCCAGCAGAACGGGTTTGAAGCTTGAAGCTTTCTTT
TRBJ2-1 TRBV12-3/TRBV12-4 . . CASSLTGSPSEQFF TGTGCCAGCAGTTTAACCGGGAGTCCGAGTGAGCAGTTCTTC
TRBJ1-2 TRBV24-1 . . CATSDHAGAERGYTF TGTGCCACCAGTGACCATGCGGGGGCCGAGAGGGGCTACACCTTC
TRBJ2-2 TRBV27 . many CASRGTLNTGELFF TGTGCCAGCAGGGGGACCCTAAACACCGGGGAGCTGTTTTTT
TRBJ2-1 TRBV13 . . CASSLRTDQMSYNEQFF TGTGCCAGCAGCCTCCGGACAGACCAAATGAGCTACAATGAGCAGTTCTTC
TRBJ2-1 TRBV6-1 . many CASSDRSRTYNEQFF TGTGCCAGCAGTGATAGGTCTAGAACCTACAATGAGCAGTTCTTC
TRBJ2-7 TRBV27 TRBD1 many CASSIGTATYEQYF TGTGCCAGCAGTATCGGGACAGCTACCTACGAGCAGTACTTC
TRBJ2-1 TRBV7-3 . many CASSLGGPSYNEQFF TGTGCCAGCAGCTTAGGCGGGCCCTCCTACAATGAGCAGTTCTTC
TRBJ2-2 TRBV20-1 . many CSANRGGELFF TGCAGTGCCAACCGCGGCGGGGAGCTGTTTTTT
TRBJ2-5 TRBV24-1 TRBD2 many CATSETPGLGQETQYF TGTGCCACCAGTGAAACACCGGGACTAGGCCAAGAGACCCAGTACTTC
TRBJ1-1 TRBV27 . many CASSFTDLNTEAFF TGTGCCAGCAGTTTTACGGATCTGAACACTGAAGCTTTCTTT
TRBJ1-4 TRBV20-1 . . CSASGGVNEKLFF TGCAGTGCTAGCGGAGGGGTGAATGAAAAACTGTTTTTT
TRBJ2-3 TRBV9 TRBD2 many CASRPQREEGTDTQYF TGTGCCAGCAGACCTCAGCGGGAGGAGGGCACAGATACGCAGTATTTT
TRBJ2-1 TRBV7-3 TRBD2 many CASSSPGLATYNEQFF TGTGCCAGCAGCTCTCCGGGACTAGCGACCTACAATGAGCAGTTCTTC
TRBJ2-3 TRBV7-2 . many CASSLVARGGGTDTQYF TGTGCCAGCAGCTTAGTCGCCAGGGGAGGAGGCACAGATACGCAGTATTTT
TRBJ2-1 TRBV19 TRBD2 . CASSIGASGDYNEQFF TGTGCCAGTAGTATCGGGGCTAGCGGGGACTACAATGAGCAGTTCTTC
TRBJ1-5 TRBV12-3/TRBV12-4 TRBD1 many CASSFGTAVGGNQPQHF TGTGCCAGCAGTTTTGGGACAGCCGTTGGGGGCAATCAGCCCCAGCATTTT
TRBJ1-1 TRBV3-1 TRBD1 many CASSQWTGGEAFF TGTGCCAGCAGCCAGTGGACAGGGGGCGAAGCTTTCTTT
TRBJ1-2 TRBV24-1 . . CATSDLSRDYGYTF TGTGCCACCAGTGATTTGTCCAGAGACTATGGCTACACCTTC
TRBJ2-4 TRBV18 . few CASSPRLRSLGSKNIQYF TGTGCCAGCTCACCAAGACTCAGATCGCTGGGGTCCAAAAACATTCAGTACTTC
TRBJ2-2 TRBV24-1 TRBD1 many CATKGTGTGELFF TGTGCCACGAAAGGGACAGGGACCGGGGAGCTGTTTTTT
TRBJ2-1 TRBV20-1 . . CSAYSDPHYNEQFF TGCAGTGCTTATAGCGATCCTCACTACAATGAGCAGTTCTTC
TRBJ2-7 TRBV27 TRBD2 . CASSYTSGSYEQYF TGTGCCAGCAGTTACACTAGCGGGAGTTACGAGCAGTACTTC
TRBJ2-2 TRBV7-2 . . CASSYRGELFF TGTGCCAGCAGCTACAGGGGGGAGCTGTTTTTT
TRBJ1-1 TRBV7-3 TRBD1 many CASSPTRQGNTEAFF TGTGCCAGCAGCCCCACCCGACAGGGGAACACTGAAGCTTTCTTT
TRBJ2-5 TRBV5-8 . many CASRFVVQTQYF TGTGCCAGCAGATTTGTCGTGCAGACCCAGTACTTC
TRBJ1-1 TRBV20-1 . many CSASDDNPEAFF TGCAGTGCTAGTGACGACAACCCTGAAGCTTTCTTT
TRBJ1-1 TRBV5-1 . . CASSWGQLVMGLNTEAFF TGCGCCAGCAGCTGGGGCCAGTTGGTTATGGGATTGAACACTGAAGCTTTCTTT
TRBJ2-7 TRBV18 . once CASSPREGRPAYEQYF TGTGCCAGCTCACCACGAGAGGGACGGCCTGCCTACGAGCAGTACTTC